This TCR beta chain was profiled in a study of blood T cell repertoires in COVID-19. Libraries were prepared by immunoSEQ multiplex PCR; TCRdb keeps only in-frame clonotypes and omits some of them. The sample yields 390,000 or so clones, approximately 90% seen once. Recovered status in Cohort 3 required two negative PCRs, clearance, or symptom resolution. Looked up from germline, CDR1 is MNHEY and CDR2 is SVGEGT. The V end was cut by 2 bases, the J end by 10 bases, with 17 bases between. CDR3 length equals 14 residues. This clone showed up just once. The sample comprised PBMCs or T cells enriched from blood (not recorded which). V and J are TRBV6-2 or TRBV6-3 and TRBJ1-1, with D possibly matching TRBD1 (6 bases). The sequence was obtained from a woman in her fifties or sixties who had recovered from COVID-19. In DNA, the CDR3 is TGTGCCAGCAGTTACAACTTCAGGGGCGCAGGAGCTTTCTTT. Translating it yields CASSYNFRGAGAFF.